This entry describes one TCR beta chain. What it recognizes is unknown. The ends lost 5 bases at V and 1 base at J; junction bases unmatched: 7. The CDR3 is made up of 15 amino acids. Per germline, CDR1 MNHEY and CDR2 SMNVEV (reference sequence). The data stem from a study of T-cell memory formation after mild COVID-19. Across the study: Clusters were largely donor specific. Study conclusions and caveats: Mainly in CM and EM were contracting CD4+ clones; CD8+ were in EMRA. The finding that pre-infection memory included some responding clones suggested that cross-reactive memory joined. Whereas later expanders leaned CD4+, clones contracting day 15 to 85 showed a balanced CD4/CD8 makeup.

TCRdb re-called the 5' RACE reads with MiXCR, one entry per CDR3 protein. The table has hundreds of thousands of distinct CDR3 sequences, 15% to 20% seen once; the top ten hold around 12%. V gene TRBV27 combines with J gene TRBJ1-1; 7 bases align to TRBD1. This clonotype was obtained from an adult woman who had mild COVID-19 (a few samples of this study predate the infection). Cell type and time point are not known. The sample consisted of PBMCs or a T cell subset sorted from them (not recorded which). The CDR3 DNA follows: TGTGCCAGCAGTACCCTGGGACAGTCGAACACTGAAGCTTTCTTT. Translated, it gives CASSTLGQSNTEAFF.